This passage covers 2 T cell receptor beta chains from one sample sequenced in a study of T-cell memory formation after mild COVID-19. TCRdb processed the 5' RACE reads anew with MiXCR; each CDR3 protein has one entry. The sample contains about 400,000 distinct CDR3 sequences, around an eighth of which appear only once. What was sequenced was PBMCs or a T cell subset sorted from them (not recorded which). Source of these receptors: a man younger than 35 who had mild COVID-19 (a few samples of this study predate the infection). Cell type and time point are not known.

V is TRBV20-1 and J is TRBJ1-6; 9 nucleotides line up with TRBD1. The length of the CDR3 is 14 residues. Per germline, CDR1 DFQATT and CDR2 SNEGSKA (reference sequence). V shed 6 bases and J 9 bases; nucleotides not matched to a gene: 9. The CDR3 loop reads CSAWTGAESSPLHF. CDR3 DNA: TGCAGTGCGTGGACAGGGGCCGAGAGTTCACCCCTCCACTTT.

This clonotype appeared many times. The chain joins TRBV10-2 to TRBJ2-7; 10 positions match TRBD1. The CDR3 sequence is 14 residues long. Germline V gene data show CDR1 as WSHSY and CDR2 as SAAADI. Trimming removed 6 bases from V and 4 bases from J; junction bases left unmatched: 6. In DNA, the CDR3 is TGCGCCAGCAGGCCGGGACAGGGGAGGTACGAGCAGTACTTC. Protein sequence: CASRPGQGRYEQYF.